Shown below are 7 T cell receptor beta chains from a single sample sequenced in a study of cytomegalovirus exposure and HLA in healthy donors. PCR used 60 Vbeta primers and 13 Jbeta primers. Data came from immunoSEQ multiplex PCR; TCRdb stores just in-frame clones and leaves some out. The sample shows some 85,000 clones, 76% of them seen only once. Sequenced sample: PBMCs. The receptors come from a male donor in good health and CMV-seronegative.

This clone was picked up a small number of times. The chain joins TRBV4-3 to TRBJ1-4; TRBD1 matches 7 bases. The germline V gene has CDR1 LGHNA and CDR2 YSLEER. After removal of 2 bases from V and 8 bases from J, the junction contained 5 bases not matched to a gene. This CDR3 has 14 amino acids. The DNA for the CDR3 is TGCGCCAGCAGCCAAACGGACAGGCGGGAAAAACTGTTTTTT. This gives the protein CASSQTDRREKLFF.

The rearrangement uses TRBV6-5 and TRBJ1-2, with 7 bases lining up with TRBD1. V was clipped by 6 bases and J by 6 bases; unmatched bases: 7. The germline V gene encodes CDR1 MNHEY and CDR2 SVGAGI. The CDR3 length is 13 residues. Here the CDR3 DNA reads TGTGCCAGCAGCGATACAGGGGCGGATGGCTACACCTTC. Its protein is CASSDTGADGYTF.

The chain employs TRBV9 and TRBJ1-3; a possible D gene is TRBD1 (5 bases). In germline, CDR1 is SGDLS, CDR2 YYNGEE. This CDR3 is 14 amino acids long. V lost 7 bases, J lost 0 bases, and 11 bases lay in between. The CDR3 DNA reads TGTGCCAGCGGGGAGGGGAGCTCTGGAAACACCATATATTTT. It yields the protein CASGEGSSGNTIYF.

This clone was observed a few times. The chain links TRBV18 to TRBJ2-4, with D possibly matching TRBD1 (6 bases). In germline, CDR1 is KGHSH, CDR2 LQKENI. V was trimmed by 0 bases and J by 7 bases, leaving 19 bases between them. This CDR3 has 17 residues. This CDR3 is CASSPPSQGDRTNIQYF. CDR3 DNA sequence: TGTGCCAGCTCACCACCCTCACAGGGAGATAGGACCAACATTCAGTACTTC.

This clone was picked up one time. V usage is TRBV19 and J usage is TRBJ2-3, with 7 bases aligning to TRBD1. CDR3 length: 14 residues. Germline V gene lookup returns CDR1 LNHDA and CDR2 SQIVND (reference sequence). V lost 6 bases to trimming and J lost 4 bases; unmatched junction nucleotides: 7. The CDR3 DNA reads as TGTGCCAGTAGGCCCGGGACAGCTGCAGATACGCAGTATTTT. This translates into CASRPGTAADTQYF.

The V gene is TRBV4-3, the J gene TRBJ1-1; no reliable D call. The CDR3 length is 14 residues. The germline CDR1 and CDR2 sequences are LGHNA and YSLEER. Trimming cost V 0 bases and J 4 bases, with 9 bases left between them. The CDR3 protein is CASSQDEPGTEAFF. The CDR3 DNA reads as TGCGCCAGCAGCCAAGACGAACCGGGCACTGAAGCTTTCTTT.

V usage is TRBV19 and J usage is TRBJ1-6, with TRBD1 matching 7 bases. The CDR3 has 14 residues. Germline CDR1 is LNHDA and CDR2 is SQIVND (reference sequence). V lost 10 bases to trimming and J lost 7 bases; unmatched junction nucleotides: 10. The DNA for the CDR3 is TGTGCCACCCAAGTTACAGGGGTGAATTCACCCCTCCACTTT. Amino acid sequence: CATQVTGVNSPLHF.